This paragraph covers one T cell receptor (beta chain) sequence. Its antigen remains undetermined. From each donor, a 2.5 ml peripheral blood sample was drawn into PAXgene tubes and stored at -80 degrees C. Without T cell sorting, total RNA was isolated from whole blood using the PAXgene blood miRNA kit on an automated QIAcube. Peripheral blood from monozygotic twin pairs who were concordant or discordant for inflammatory bowel disease underwent deep TCRalpha and TCRbeta repertoire profiling using unique molecular barcoding. Smoking habits were recorded for all twin pairs, and each individual was classified as a current, former or never smoker. The source of the sample is a study of monozygotic twins with inflammatory bowel disease (dated by TCRdb to about 2019). Concerning the study at large: A total of approximately 28 monozygotic twin pairs were included in the full study, comprising nine German pairs (four IBD-concordant, five IBD-discordant) and 19 IBD-discordant Danish pairs. The search for disease-associated traits relied mainly on comparing IBD patients with their genetically identical healthy co-twins within discordant pairs. Each individual had, on average, about 151 000 unique TCRalpha sequences and 181 000 unique TCRbeta sequences available for analysis.

Its CDR3 holds 15 amino acids, cysteine through phenylalanine. The protein alone is recorded here. The germline V gene provides CDR1 SGHRS and CDR2 YFSETQ. Libraries were prepared through 5' RACE. Preparation of each TCR library used 3,000 to 3,500 ng of total RNA. For each sample, cDNA was synthesized in eight separate reactions using SMARTScribe reverse transcriptase. During cDNA synthesis, unique molecular identifiers containing a 6-nucleotide sample barcode were introduced by template switching. Amplification of TCRalpha and TCRbeta cDNA involved two nested PCRs of 16 and 9 cycles, and each PCR was followed by bead purification. Before amplification, the cDNA was both treated with uracil DNA-glycosylase and purified with the QIAquick PCR purification kit. The second PCR added Illumina TruSeq-compatible adapters along with sample-specific barcodes. Library quality and concentration were checked on TapeStation and Qubit, and libraries were pooled at around 5.3 ng each. Pooled libraries were sequenced on an Illumina HiSeq2500 single-index Rapid Run with 2 x 100 bp reads and custom sequencing primers. In the original analysis: MiGEC version 1.2.6 was used for UMI-based consensus assembly to correct PCR and sequencing errors. V(D)J alignment, clonotype assembly and CDR3 extraction were performed with MiXCR version 2.1.1. Normalisation of gene usage, clonotype sharing and MAIT/NKT TCR abundance was achieved by analysing the top 1000, 10 000 and 20 000 clonotypes per sample. Diversity was computed as the inverse Simpson index with the vegan R package after downsampling to 27 000 UMIs. Paired Mann-Whitney U tests were applied to discordant twin pairs, and Benjamini-Hochberg correction was used for multiple testing. TCRdb reprocessed the reads and assigns one entry to each CDR3 protein sequence, leaving out DNA. Here the V and J calls rest on TCRdb's processing, not on the authors' analysis. The sample has about 300,000 distinct CDR3 sequences on record. The top ten clones comprise roughly 5.3% of the sample.

What the study reported, not specific to this receptor: IBD patients shared fewer clonotypes with other individuals than healthy twins did, most markedly in patients showing signs of disease activity. A decrease in TCRbeta repertoire diversity, as measured by inverse Simpson index, was observed in IBD patients compared with their healthy co-twins. The analysis was unable to tell apart different T cell subtypes. No difference in repertoire similarity was observed between concordant and discordant twins, possibly owing to limited statistical power. Differing immunosuppressive treatments among patients may have added background noise and inter-individual variability to the repertoires. No single strong signal or clonotype linked to IBD turned up in the results, so the idea that one exists was not supported.

The V gene is TRBV5-1 and the J gene is TRBJ1-5; the TCRdb call, TRBD1, lacks DNA for checking. The receptor comes from a human donor with ulcerative colitis or Crohn's disease, or a healthy co-twin of an affected twin (not recorded which). The source material was blood. The CDR3 reads as follows: CASSLEGGRNQPQHF.